This T cell receptor (beta chain) was captured in a study of T cells in Graves' hyperthyroidism and ophthalmopathy. Broader study findings: In the blood, most expanded thyroid clonotypes above 0.001 appeared as well. A model of 13 V-J features distinguished ophthalmopathy from stable hyperthyroidism.

Template material for amplifying TCR beta CDR3 regions consisted of RNA transcripts. Researchers ran a first-round RT-PCR on the TCR CDR3 using the HTBI primer set. TCRdb re-called the multiplex PCR reads with MiXCR, one entry per CDR3 protein. The sample lists hundreds of thousands of distinct CDR3 sequences; about 45% were seen once. The CDR3 has 14 amino acids. Unmatched junction bases numbered 5, after V lost 4 bases and J lost 7 bases. Germline CDR1 and CDR2: SNHLY and FYNNEI. Investigators excluded patients with uncontrolled infection, other autoimmune disease, pregnancy or lactation. Orbital computed tomography, thyroid ultrasound, serum thyroxine and TRAb, and clinical symptoms together informed the diagnoses. A note on this clonotype: Its specificity is unknown.

The sequenced sample consisted of peripheral blood or thyroid tissue (not recorded which). The origin of this receptor is an adult man with Graves' disease, either hyperthyroidism or ophthalmopathy (not recorded which). The chain couples TRBV2 to TRBJ1-4; 8 bases fit TRBD1. CDR3 nucleotides: TGTGCCAGCAGTGGCCAGGGGGCAACTGAAAAACTGTTTTTT. It yields the protein CASSGQGATEKLFF.